This TCR beta chain was sequenced for a study of chemoradiotherapy in HPV16-positive cancers (dated by TCRdb to 2022 to 2024). Some background on the complete study: Candidate HPV-specific T-cell clones and common TCR motifs were defined by functional T-cell assays performed on cells from two HPV16-positive patients. The candidate HPV-specific TCRs and motifs were subsequently tracked in TCR repertoires obtained from 90 or so patients with HPV-related cancers. Whether T-cell immunity against the HPV oncoproteins E6 and E7 changes during chemoradiotherapy and whether survival is affected by this immunity were examined in the study.

CDR1 and CDR2, per the germline V gene, are SGDLS and YYNGEE. V is pruned by 0 bases and J by 3 bases, leaving 3 bases of the junction without a gene match. From its cysteine to its phenylalanine, the CDR3 spans 16 amino acids. CDR3 DNA is the only sequence kept; it has 48 bases, read in frame from the first base. Because repertoires were sampled repeatedly during chemoradiotherapy, clonal expansion in the tumor microenvironment could be followed. General study outcomes and caveats: Expansion of candidate HPV-specific clones and E7-related TCR motifs was observed in the tumor microenvironment during treatment, whereas no such expansion was observed for non-HPV-specific T cells. The survival association was reported for HPV16-positive patients, and the functional definition of HPV-specific T cells was derived from only two HPV16-positive patients. Improved recurrence-free survival in HPV16-positive patients was associated with expansion of HPV-responsive T cells during chemoradiotherapy.

Points on this clone: This clone's antigen is unknown. No per-base quality is available; no much larger clone lies one base away.

Libraries came from the immunoSEQ multiplex PCR assay. Drawn from immuneACCESS, this table holds only the in-frame rearrangements with V and J called that TCRdb kept. Clones are partly lost; checked studies trace under half to an unresolved V gene and leave the rest unexplained. The sample contains under 25,000 clones, around four fifths of them found a single time. The top ten constitute 3.7% of the sample. This sequence uses TRBV9 and TRBJ2-6; 7 junctional bases match TRBD1. The receptor was isolated from a human donor with HPV-associated anogenital cancer. Source: blood, taken from a patient who underwent chemoradiotherapy. The DNA is TGTGCCAGCAGCGTAGAGGGGGCCGGTGGGGCCAACGTCCTGACTTTC. Translated, it gives CASSVEGAGGANVLTF.